This passage covers 24 T cell receptor beta chains from one sample sequenced in a study of blood T cell repertoires in COVID-19. TCRdb's table, derived via immunoSEQ multiplex PCR, lists solely in-frame clones and lacks some. The sample records 150,000 or so clones, more than 75% being singletons. Sequenced: PBMCs or T cells enriched from blood (not recorded which). All receptors derive from a woman in her twenties or thirties with acute COVID-19.

CDR3 coding DNA: TGTGCCAGTAGTATAGCTGTCCTAGCGGGGACCGATACGCAGTATTTT. It is translated as CASSIAVLAGTDTQYF. This chain links TRBV19 with TRBJ2-3; 9 bases match TRBD2. Trimming took 1 base from V and 6 from J; bases not matched to a gene: 8. Germline V gene sequence: CDR1 LNHDA, CDR2 SQIVND (reference sequence). This CDR3 spans 16 amino acids.

The chain joins TRBV27 to TRBJ2-7; D gene uncertain. V shed 6 bases and J shed 3 bases, with 9 bases lying between them. The germline V gene encodes CDR1 MNHEY and CDR2 SMNVEV (reference sequence). The CDR3 runs to 12 residues. The CDR3 nucleotides are TGTGCCAGCAGCGGCGCAGGCTACGAGCAGTACTTC. As protein: CASSGAGYEQYF.

The chain has TRBV7-9 and TRBJ1-1, with 9 positions matching TRBD1. V lost 1 base to trimming and J lost 6 bases; unmatched junction nucleotides: 9. The CDR3 has 16 residues. Per germline, CDR1 SEHNR and CDR2 FQNEAQ (reference sequence). As DNA, the CDR3 is TGTGCCAGCAGCTTAGATCCGGGACAGGGTTCCGCTGAAGCTTTCTTT. Translation: CASSLDPGQGSAEAFF.

The V gene is TRBV5-1, the J gene TRBJ2-2; maybe TRBD1 (6 bases). The CDR3 runs 16 residues. Germline lookup yields CDR1 SGHRS and CDR2 YFSETQ. The V end was cut by 3 bases, the J end by 0 bases, with 12 bases between. The CDR3 bases are TGCGCCAGCAGCTCCGGGACACTTGCGAACACCGGGGAGCTGTTTTTT. Its translation is CASSSGTLANTGELFF.

The rearrangement links TRBV5-1 to TRBJ1-6; TRBD1 agrees at 7 bases. V shed 3 bases, J shed 5 bases, and the junction held 5 bases outside the gene matches. Germline loops: CDR1 SGHRS, CDR2 YFSETQ. This CDR3 spans 15 amino acids. The CDR3 coding sequence is TGCGCCAGCAGCTGGGACAGTTTGAATAATTCACCCCTCCACTTT. Its protein product is CASSWDSLNNSPLHF.

This chain connects TRBV19 to TRBJ2-2; 8 positions match TRBD2. Germline loops: CDR1 LNHDA, CDR2 SQIVND (reference sequence). The V gene end was trimmed by 3 bases and the J gene end by 5 bases; junction bases not matched to a gene: 5. The CDR3 is 15 amino acids. The CDR3 loop reads CASSITSGRTGELFF. The CDR3 coding sequence is TGTGCCAGTAGTATCACTAGCGGAAGGACCGGGGAGCTGTTTTTT.

The rearrangement joins TRBV30 to TRBJ2-3; D is uncertain. Germline-derived CDR1 and CDR2 are GTSNPN and SVGIG (reference sequence). The CDR3 covers 13 residues. V dropped 5 bases and J dropped 0 bases, with 9 bases sitting between them. CDR3 protein: CAWGVASTDTQYF. CDR3 nucleotide sequence: TGTGCCTGGGGGGTAGCTAGCACAGATACGCAGTATTTT.

J is TRBJ2-7 and V is TRBV28, with TRBD2 as a possible D gene (5 bases). Deletions cut 6 bases from V and 1 base from J, with 13 bases between. There are 14 residues in the CDR3. In germline, CDR1 is MDHEN, CDR2 SYDVKM. The DNA of the CDR3 is TGTGCCAGCAGCCCGGCTGGAGGTTCCTACGAGCAGTACTTC. As protein: CASSPAGGSYEQYF.

The J gene is TRBJ1-4, the V gene TRBV13; a weak D match, TRBD1 (6 bases). Germline V gene data show CDR1 as PRHDT and CDR2 as FYEKMQ (reference sequence). The V and J ends lost 1 base and 3 bases respectively, with 9 bases between them. The CDR3 has 15 amino acids. CDR3 nucleotide sequence: TGTGCCAGCAGCTTAGTTGGGACACCTAATGAAAAACTGTTTTTT. This encodes CASSLVGTPNEKLFF.

V usage is TRBV28 and J usage is TRBJ1-1; D is possibly TRBD1 (5 bases). The germline V gene encodes CDR1 MDHEN and CDR2 SYDVKM. V was trimmed by 5 bases and J by 8 bases, leaving 9 bases between them. The CDR3 loop spans 11 amino acids. The CDR3 sequence: CASSQTGEAFF. The CDR3 DNA is TGTGCCAGCAGTCAAACAGGAGAAGCTTTCTTT.

The chain joins TRBV9 to TRBJ2-1; D gene unclear. Germline values: CDR1 SGDLS, CDR2 YYNGEE. Between the trimmed V and J ends, which lost 0 bases and 4 bases, there was a span of 11 bases. CDR3 length: 15 residues. DNA for the CDR3: TGTGCCAGCAGCGTAGGAGCGTCCTCTTACAATGAGCAGTTCTTC. Amino acid sequence: CASSVGASSYNEQFF.

The chain employs TRBV6-2 or TRBV6-3 and TRBJ2-7; 12 bases are a match to TRBD2. Germline V gene data show CDR1 as MNHEY and CDR2 as SVGEGT. This CDR3 contains 16 residues. V dropped 6 bases and J dropped 4; count of bases not matched to a gene: 10. The CDR3 nucleotides read TGTGCCAGCAGGCCTCCTAGCGGGAGGGCATCTTACGAGCAGTACTTC. Translation gives CASRPPSGRASYEQYF.

This sequence joins TRBV28 and TRBJ1-1, with 10 bases lining up with TRBD1. Trimming took 3 bases from V and 4 from J; bases not matched to a gene: 8. In germline, CDR1 is MDHEN, CDR2 SYDVKM. This CDR3 is 16 amino acids long. In DNA, the CDR3 is TGTGCCAGCAGTTTGAGGCCGGGACAGGGGAGCACTGAAGCTTTCTTT. It specifies CASSLRPGQGSTEAFF.

V is TRBV10-3 and J is TRBJ1-4; the match to TRBD1 covers 9 bases. V shed 3 bases and J 6 bases; nucleotides not matched to a gene: 5. This CDR3 has 15 amino acids. Germline assignment: CDR1 ENHRY and CDR2 SYGVKD. DNA for the CDR3: TGTGCCATCAGTGATGTAGACAGGGGGTATGAAAAACTGTTTTTT. As protein: CAISDVDRGYEKLFF.

This chain links TRBV7-2 with TRBJ1-6; D gene uncertain. CDR3 length equals 15 residues. Trimming shortened V by 1 base and J by 7 bases, and 11 bases separated the two germline ends. CDR1 is SGHTA and CDR2 is FQGNSA in the germline V gene. The CDR3 DNA reads as TGTGCCAGCAGCTTAGAGTCCAGGTGGAATTCACCCCTCCACTTT. Protein sequence: CASSLESRWNSPLHF.

This clone occurred a few times. The V and J genes are TRBV24-1 and TRBJ1-1, with 7 bases fitting TRBD1. The trim removed 10 bases at V and 8 bases at J, leaving 12 bases unmatched. The germline CDR1 and CDR2 sequences are KGHDR and SFDVKD. The CDR3 runs to 13 residues. The CDR3 DNA is TGTGCCACGTCAGATGACAGGGTCTCCGAAGCTTTCTTT. Encoded protein: CATSDDRVSEAFF.

J is TRBJ1-3 and V is TRBV6-5; the D gene is possibly TRBD1 (6 bases). The CDR3 is 14 amino acids. Germline lookup yields CDR1 MNHEY and CDR2 SVGAGI. Trimming stripped 5 bases from V and 9 bases from J, with 17 bases between. CDR3 in amino acids: CASSLHRDIVTIYF. The DNA of the CDR3 is TGTGCCAGCAGTCTTCACCGGGACATTGTCACCATATATTTT.

The rearrangement links TRBV6-4 to TRBJ1-2, with no clear D. This CDR3 region has 14 residues. Trimming pared 0 bases from V and 6 bases from J, leaving 11 bases between. Germline lookup yields CDR1 MRHNA and CDR2 SNTAGT. CDR3 loop: CASSDSPDADGYTF. The CDR3, as DNA: TGTGCCAGCAGTGACTCCCCGGATGCGGATGGCTACACCTTC.

CDR3 bases: TGTGCCTGGAGCCAACAGATGGGTTCCTACAATGAGCAGTTCTTC. Translated, it gives CAWSQQMGSYNEQFF. V gene TRBV30 combines with J gene TRBJ2-1; D is ambiguous. This CDR3 is built from 15 residues. V was cut by 3 bases and J by 1 base, with 13 bases left in between. Germline CDR1 GTSNPN, CDR2 SVGIG (reference sequence).

This clone showed up just a few times. The chain joins TRBV28 to TRBJ2-2; D perhaps matches TRBD2 (6 bases). This CDR3 spans 15 amino acids. The V gene lost 5 bases and the J gene lost 5 bases, with 15 bases spanning the gap. Looked up from germline, CDR1 is MDHEN and CDR2 is SYDVKM. In DNA form, the CDR3 reads TGTGCCAGCAGTCGCAGGGATGCGGGGACCGGGGAGCTGTTTTTT. It translates to CASSRRDAGTGELFF.

V and J are TRBV5-1 and TRBJ2-3; D is ambiguous. Between the trimmed V and J ends, which lost 3 bases and 3 bases, there was a span of 5 bases. The CDR3 covers 12 residues. Germline CDR1 is SGHRS and CDR2 is YFSETQ. CDR3 amino acids: CASSYSTDTQYF. The CDR3 DNA is TGCGCCAGCAGCTACTCGACAGATACGCAGTATTTT.

This sequence joins TRBV28 and TRBJ1-2; D is unresolved. The CDR3 length is 15 residues. From germline, CDR1 is MDHEN and CDR2 SYDVKM. V lost 3 bases and J 3 bases, leaving 14 bases between the germline ends. Written as DNA, the CDR3 is TGTGCCAGCAGTTTTGTGAGCTTCCTGTACTATGGCTACACCTTC. Translating gives CASSFVSFLYYGYTF.

The chain joins TRBV2 to TRBJ2-7; a possible D gene is TRBD1 (6 bases). Trimming removed 1 base from V and 0 bases from J, with 13 bases in between. Germline V lookup: CDR1 SNHLY, CDR2 FYNNEI. CDR3 length: 16 amino acids. The CDR3, as DNA: TGTGCCAGCAGTGAAGTCGAACAGGGCAGCTCCTACGAGCAGTACTTC. Encoded protein: CASSEVEQGSSYEQYF.

This rearrangement joins TRBV7-9 to TRBJ2-5; 8 bases are a match to TRBD2. V lost 5 bases, J lost 2 bases, and 7 bases stayed unmatched. The CDR3 loop spans 15 amino acids. Per germline, CDR1 SEHNR and CDR2 FQNEAQ (reference sequence). CDR3: CASSRSGDGQETQYF. The CDR3 DNA reads TGTGCCAGCAGCCGTAGCGGGGACGGACAAGAGACCCAGTACTTC.